This TCR beta chain was sequenced for a study of OX40 agonist ivuxolimab in advanced cancers. On the study more broadly: Patients undergoing dose escalation presented with hepatocellular carcinoma, melanoma, renal cell or head and neck cancer.

Generated by immunoSEQ multiplex PCR, the TCRdb table keeps only in-frame clones and is missing some. The table shows 30,000 to 50,000 clones, with roughly 90% occurring only once. V lost 5 bases and J lost 5, with 15 bases in between. The CDR3 extends over 15 amino acids. The V gene's germline CDR1 is SGHVS and CDR2 FQNEAQ. The sample consisted of CD4+ or CD8+ T cells sorted from blood, taken in a trial of the OX40 agonist ivuxolimab. This sequence joins TRBV7-8 and TRBJ2-2, with no clear D. The origin of this receptor is an adult with an advanced solid tumor such as melanoma, head and neck, liver or kidney cancer. CDR3 in amino acids: CASSQTAPGTGELFF. The CDR3 region has the DNA TGTGCCAGCAGCCAAACCGCCCCCGGGACCGGGGAGCTGTTTTTT. Using reference TRBV7-8 and TRBJ2-2 for the parts outside the CDR3, the full variable domain is GAGVSQSPRYKVAKRGQDVALRCDPISGHVSLFWYQQALGQGPEFLTYFQNEAQLDKSGLPSDRFFAERPEGSVSTLKIQRTQQEDSAVYLCASSQTAPGTGELFFGEGSRLTVL.